This T cell receptor beta chain was profiled in a study of blood T cell repertoires in COVID-19. This table comes from immunoSEQ multiplex PCR, and its TCRdb copy is limited to in-frame clones, with some not included. The data contain 150,000 to 160,000 clones, approximately 80% of them singletons. The germline CDR1 and CDR2 sequences are MDHEN and SYDVKM. The CDR3 sequence is 15 residues long. Between the trimmed V and J ends, which lost 6 bases and 4 bases, there was a span of 16 bases. The sequenced sample was peripheral blood. This TCR came from a woman aged 45-65 years with acute or convalescent COVID-19. The chain is built from TRBV28 and TRBJ1-3; D remains unclear. CDR3 sequence: CASRTPRTGGNTIYF. DNA for the CDR3: TGTGCCAGCAGGACACCTCGGACTGGCGGAAACACCATATATTTT.